This entry lists 19 T cell receptor beta chains sequenced from one sample in a study of PD-L1 blockade in urothelial cancer. Sequencing used immunoSEQ multiplex PCR; TCRdb keeps in-frame clones, though not all of them. The sample has fewer than 45,000 clones, about 86% seen once. The source was PBMCs, collected around atezolizumab (anti-PD-L1) treatment. Every receptor here comes from a man in his sixties with urothelial cancer.

This chain joins TRBV6-1 and TRBJ1-5; D is uncertain. The CDR3 consists of 15 residues. Germline V lookup: CDR1 MNHNS, CDR2 SASEGT. Trimming cost V 2 bases and J 0 bases, with 8 bases left between them. The CDR3 region has the DNA TGTGCCAGCAGTGAACAGGCCTATAGCAATCAGCCCCAGCATTTT. Its protein is CASSEQAYSNQPQHF.

The chain is built from TRBV13 and TRBJ1-4; a possible D gene is TRBD1 (5 bases). The CDR3 is 17 amino acids. Germline-derived CDR1 and CDR2 are PRHDT and FYEKMQ (reference sequence). The ends were cut back, 2 bases at V and 0 bases at J, with 13 bases in the middle. CDR3 in DNA: TGTGCCAGCAGCTTAACCTCGACAGCTGCAACTAATGAAAAACTGTTTTTT. Residues: CASSLTSTAATNEKLFF.

The chain recombines TRBV4-2 with TRBJ2-7; perhaps TRBD1 as D (7 bases). CDR3 length equals 15 residues. The V and J ends lost 0 bases and 3 bases respectively, with 12 bases between them. Per the germline V gene, CDR1 is LGHNA and CDR2 is YNFKEQ. CDR3 sequence reads: CASSQDSQGGYEQYF. CDR3 nucleotide sequence: TGTGCCAGCAGCCAAGATTCTCAGGGGGGCTACGAGCAGTACTTC.

The chain couples TRBV7-2 to TRBJ1-6, with TRBD1 matching over 9 bases. Germline CDR1 SGHTA, CDR2 FQGNSA. CDR3 size: 16 residues. Trimming at V came to 4 bases and at J to 9 bases, leaving 10 bases not matched to a gene. The CDR3 nucleotides are TGTGCCAGCAGCTCACACTCCACAGGGGGCGGTTCACCCCTCCACTTT. The encoded protein is CASSSHSTGGGSPLHF.

The chain links TRBV28 to TRBJ1-5; D remains unclear. This CDR3 has 15 residues. Germline assignment: CDR1 MDHEN and CDR2 SYDVKM. Trimming removed 5 bases from V and 4 bases from J, with 15 bases in between. Here the CDR3 DNA reads TGTGCCAGCAGTCCGGTGGGGAGAGGGAATCAGCCCCAGCATTTT. Its protein is CASSPVGRGNQPQHF.

A few counts support this clone. V usage is TRBV5-1 and J usage is TRBJ2-2; 7 nucleotides match TRBD2. J gave up 4 bases and V 2 bases, and 5 bases lay outside the gene matches. The CDR3 runs to 15 residues. CDR1 SGHRS and CDR2 YFSETQ come from the germline V gene. The CDR3 spells CASSFGPSGTGELFF. As DNA, the CDR3 is TGCGCCAGCAGCTTCGGTCCTAGCGGCACCGGGGAGCTGTTTTTT. The full variable domain, rest sourced from reference TRBV5-1 and TRBJ2-2, is KAGVTQTPRYLIKTRGQQVTLSCSPISGHRSVSWYQQTPGQGLQFLFEYFSETQRNKGNFPGRFSGRQFSNSRSEMNVSTLELGDSALYLCASSFGPSGTGELFFGEGSRLTVL.

This sequence joins TRBV28 and TRBJ2-5, with TRBD2 matching 10 bases. Per germline, CDR1 MDHEN and CDR2 SYDVKM. The CDR3 has 15 amino acids. The V gene end was trimmed by 3 bases and the J gene end by 5 bases; junction bases not matched to a gene: 6. The CDR3 nucleotides are TGTGCCAGCAGTTTTGGGTCTAGCGGGAGTGAGACCCAGTACTTC. Its translation: CASSFGSSGSETQYF.

V gene TRBV6-1 combines with J gene TRBJ1-5, with TRBD1 as a possible D gene (6 bases). V shed 2 bases and J shed 0 bases, with 17 bases lying between them. This CDR3 comprises 18 residues. CDR1 is MNHNS, CDR2 SASEGT, per germline. The CDR3 DNA reads as TGTGCCAGCAGTGAATTCACAGGGAAGTCCTATAGCAATCAGCCCCAGCATTTT. It encodes CASSEFTGKSYSNQPQHF.

CDR3 protein: CASTKVQGQNEKLFF. DNA for the CDR3: TGTGCCAGCACCAAAGTACAGGGGCAGAATGAAAAACTGTTTTTT. V and J are TRBV7-8 and TRBJ1-4, with 7 bases identical to TRBD1. Losses at the gene ends were 7 bases for V and 5 bases for J; bases not matched to a gene: 10. Germline CDR1 and CDR2: SGHVS and FQNEAQ. CDR3 length: 15 residues.

The rearrangement joins TRBV28 to TRBJ2-7; no definite D call. V shed 5 bases and J shed 3 bases, with 5 bases lying between them. Per the germline V gene, CDR1 is MDHEN and CDR2 is SYDVKM. The CDR3 is 11 residues long. In nucleotides, the CDR3 is TGTGCCAGCAGTCCGTACTACGAGCAGTACTTC. This encodes CASSPYYEQYF.

The V gene is TRBV5-1, the J gene TRBJ2-6, with D perhaps matching TRBD2 (5 bases). The germline V gene encodes CDR1 SGHRS and CDR2 YFSETQ. V was clipped by 4 bases and J by 3 bases, with 11 bases between them. The CDR3 length is 15 residues. The CDR3 region is CASSEDLLGANVLTF. The CDR3, as DNA: TGCGCCAGCAGCGAGGACTTACTTGGGGCCAACGTCCTGACTTTC.

There are a few counts of this clone. The chain carries TRBV5-4 and TRBJ2-2; D gene ambiguous. V was cut by 1 base and J by 1 base, with 8 bases left in between. Per germline, CDR1 SGHNT and CDR2 YYREEE (reference sequence). The CDR3 totals 15 residues. The CDR3: CASSLQHKNTGELFF. DNA for the CDR3: TGTGCCAGCAGCTTGCAACACAAGAACACCGGGGAGCTGTTTTTT.

For this clone: The junction and the germline gene differ at one end; a read error may be behind it. V is TRBV7-7 and J is TRBJ2-5; D remains ambiguous. This CDR3 spans 13 amino acids. In germline, CDR1 is SSHAT, CDR2 FNYEAQ (reference sequence). CDR3 amino acids: CASSVRTKETQYF. The CDR3 DNA is TGTGCTAGCAGCGTTAGAACCAAAGAGACCCAGTACTTC.

The chain has TRBV10-3 and TRBJ1-1; perhaps TRBD1 as D (5 bases). V lost 7 bases and J lost 0, with 12 bases in between. Germline V gives CDR1 ENHRY, CDR2 SYGVKD. The CDR3 sequence is 14 residues long. CDR3 residues: CAIKTGSLNTEAFF. DNA for the CDR3: TGTGCCATCAAAACAGGATCCTTGAACACTGAAGCTTTCTTT.

This sequence joins TRBV18 and TRBJ2-1, with 7 bases identical to TRBD1. Germline V lookup: CDR1 KGHSH, CDR2 LQKENI. The V gene end was trimmed by 2 bases and the J gene end by 7 bases; junction bases not matched to a gene: 5. CDR3 length: 14 residues. The CDR3 spells CASSPTGQRNEQFF. For the CDR3, the DNA is TGTGCCAGCTCACCAACGGGACAGAGAAATGAGCAGTTCTTC.

The J gene is TRBJ1-1, the V gene TRBV5-4; 8 nucleotides match TRBD1. The trim removed 4 bases at V and 1 base at J, leaving 12 bases unmatched. CDR3 length equals 17 residues. Germline values: CDR1 SGHNT, CDR2 YYREEE (reference sequence). The CDR3 region is CASSLPPTGARNTEAFF. The CDR3 DNA is TGTGCCAGCAGCCTCCCCCCGACAGGGGCGAGGAACACTGAAGCTTTCTTT.

V is TRBV18 and J is TRBJ1-5; 7 nucleotides agree with TRBD1. Germline assignment: CDR1 KGHSH and CDR2 LQKENI. Unmatched junction bases numbered 5, after V lost 4 bases and J lost 11 bases. The CDR3 loop spans 12 amino acids. This chain's CDR3 is CASSRDRMAQHF. In nucleotides, the CDR3 is TGTGCCAGCTCACGGGACAGAATGGCCCAGCATTTT.

J is TRBJ1-2 and V is TRBV5-6; perhaps TRBD1 as D (6 bases). CDR1 is SGHDT and CDR2 is YYEEEE in the germline V gene. The CDR3 consists of 14 residues. Trimming took off 2 bases at V and 3 bases at J, with 11 bases between the two ends. CDR3 sequence reads: CASSFQGQHYGYTF. For the CDR3, the DNA is TGTGCCAGCAGCTTTCAGGGGCAGCACTATGGCTACACCTTC. Based on the CDR3 plus reference TRBV5-6 and TRBJ1-2, the full variable domain is DAGVTQSPTHLIKTRGQQVTLRCSPKSGHDTVSWYQQALGQGPQFIFQYYEEEERQRGNFPDRFSGHQFPNYSSELNVNALLLGDSALYLCASSFQGQHYGYTFGSGTRLTVV.

The V call is TRBV5-1, the J call TRBJ2-7, with 8 bases matching TRBD1. V shed 1 base and J 3 bases; nucleotides not matched to a gene: 6. Germline V gene lookup returns CDR1 SGHRS and CDR2 YFSETQ. The CDR3 loop spans 15 amino acids. The chain's CDR3 is CASSLRQGAGYEQYF. Written as DNA, the CDR3 is TGCGCCAGCAGCTTGAGGCAGGGGGCGGGCTACGAGCAGTACTTC.